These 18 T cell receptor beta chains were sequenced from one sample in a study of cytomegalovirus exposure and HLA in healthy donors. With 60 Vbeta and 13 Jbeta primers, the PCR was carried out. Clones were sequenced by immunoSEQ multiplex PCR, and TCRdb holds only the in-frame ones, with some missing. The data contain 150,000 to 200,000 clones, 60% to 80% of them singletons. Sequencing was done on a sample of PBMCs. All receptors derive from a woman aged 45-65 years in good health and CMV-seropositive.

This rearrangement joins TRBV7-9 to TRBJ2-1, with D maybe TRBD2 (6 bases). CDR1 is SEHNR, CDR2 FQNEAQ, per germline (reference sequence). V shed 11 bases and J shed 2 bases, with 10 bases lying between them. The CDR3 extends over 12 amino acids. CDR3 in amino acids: CAGGDAYNEQFF. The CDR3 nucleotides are TGTGCCGGAGGGGACGCCTACAATGAGCAGTTCTTC. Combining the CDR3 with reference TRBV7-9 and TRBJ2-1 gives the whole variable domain DTGVSQNPRHKITKRGQNVTFRCDPISEHNRLYWYRQTLGQGPEFLTYFQNEAQLEKSRLLSDRFSAERPKGSFSTLEIQRTEQGDSAMYLCAGGDAYNEQFFGPGTRLTVL.

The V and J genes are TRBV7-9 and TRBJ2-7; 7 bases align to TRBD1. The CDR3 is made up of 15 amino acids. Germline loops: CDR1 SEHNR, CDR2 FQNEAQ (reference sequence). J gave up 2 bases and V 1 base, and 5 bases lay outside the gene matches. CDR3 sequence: CASSLDRGDPYEQYF. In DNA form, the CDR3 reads TGTGCCAGCAGCTTAGACAGGGGTGATCCCTACGAGCAGTACTTC.

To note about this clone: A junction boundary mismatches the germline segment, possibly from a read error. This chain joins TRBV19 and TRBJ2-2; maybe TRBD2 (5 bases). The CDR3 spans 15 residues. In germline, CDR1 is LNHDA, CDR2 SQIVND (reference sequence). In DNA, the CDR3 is TGTGCCAGTAGTATAGCGGTTGGGGTTCCCGGGGAGCTGTTTTTC. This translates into CASSIAVGVPGELFF.

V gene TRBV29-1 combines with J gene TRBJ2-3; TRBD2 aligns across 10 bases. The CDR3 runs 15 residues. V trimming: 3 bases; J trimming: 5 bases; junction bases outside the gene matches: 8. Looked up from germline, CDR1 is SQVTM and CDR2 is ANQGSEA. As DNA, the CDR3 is TGCAGCGTTGATCGACTAGCGGGTAAACAAGATACGCAGTATTTT. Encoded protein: CSVDRLAGKQDTQYF.

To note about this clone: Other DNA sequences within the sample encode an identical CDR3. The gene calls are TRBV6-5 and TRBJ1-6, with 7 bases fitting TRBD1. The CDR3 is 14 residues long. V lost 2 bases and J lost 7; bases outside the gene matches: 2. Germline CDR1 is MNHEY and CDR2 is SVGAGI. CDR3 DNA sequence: TGTGCCAGCAGTTACCTACAGGGGAATTCACCCCTCCACTTT. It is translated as CASSYLQGNSPLHF.

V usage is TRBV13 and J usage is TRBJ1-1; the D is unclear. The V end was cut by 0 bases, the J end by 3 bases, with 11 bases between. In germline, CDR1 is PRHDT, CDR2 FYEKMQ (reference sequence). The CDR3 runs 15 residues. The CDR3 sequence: CASSLGPTVDTEAFF. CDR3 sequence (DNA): TGTGCCAGCAGCTTAGGTCCCACGGTCGACACTGAAGCTTTCTTT.

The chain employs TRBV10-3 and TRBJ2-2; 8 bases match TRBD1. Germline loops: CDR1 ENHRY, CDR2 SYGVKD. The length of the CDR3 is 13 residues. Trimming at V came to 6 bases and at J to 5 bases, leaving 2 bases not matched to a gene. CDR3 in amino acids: CAIRDRVTGELFF. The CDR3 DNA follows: TGTGCCATCAGGGACAGGGTGACCGGGGAGCTGTTTTTT.

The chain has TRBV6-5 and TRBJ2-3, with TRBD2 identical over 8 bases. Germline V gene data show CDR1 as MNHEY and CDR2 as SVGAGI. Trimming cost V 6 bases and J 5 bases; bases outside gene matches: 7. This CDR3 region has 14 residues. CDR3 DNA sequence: TGTGCCAGCAGCAAGGGGACTAGTAAAGATACGCAGTATTTT. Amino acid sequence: CASSKGTSKDTQYF.

CDR3 nucleotide sequence: TGTGCCTTCGATCCGGGACAGGGGGGGGCCACTGAAGCTTTCTTT. Amino acid sequence: CAFDPGQGGATEAFF. The rearrangement links TRBV30 to TRBJ1-1; 11 bases are a match to TRBD1. J gave up 4 bases and V 7 bases, and 11 bases lay outside the gene matches. The CDR3 has 15 amino acids. In germline, CDR1 is GTSNPN, CDR2 SVGIG (reference sequence). The variable domain in full, with the rest retrieved from reference TRBV30 and TRBJ1-1, is SQTIHQWPATLVQPVGSPLSLECTVEGTSNPNLYWYRQAAGRGLQLLFYSVGIGQISSEVPQNLSASRPQDRQFILSSKKLLLSDSGFYLCAFDPGQGGATEAFFGQGTRLTVV.

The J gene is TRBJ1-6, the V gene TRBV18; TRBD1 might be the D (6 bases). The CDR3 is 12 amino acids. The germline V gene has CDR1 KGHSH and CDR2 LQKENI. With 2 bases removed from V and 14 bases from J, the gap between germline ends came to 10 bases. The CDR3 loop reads CASSPTGKTLHF. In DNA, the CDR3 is TGTGCCAGCTCACCAACAGGGAAAACCCTCCACTTT.

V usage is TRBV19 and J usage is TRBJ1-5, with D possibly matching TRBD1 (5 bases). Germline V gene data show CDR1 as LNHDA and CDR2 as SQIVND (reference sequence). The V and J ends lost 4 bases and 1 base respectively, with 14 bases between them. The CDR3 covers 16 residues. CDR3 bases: TGTGCCAGTAGTACCCCTCCCGGGGGAAGCAATCAGCCCCAGCATTTT. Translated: CASSTPPGGSNQPQHF.

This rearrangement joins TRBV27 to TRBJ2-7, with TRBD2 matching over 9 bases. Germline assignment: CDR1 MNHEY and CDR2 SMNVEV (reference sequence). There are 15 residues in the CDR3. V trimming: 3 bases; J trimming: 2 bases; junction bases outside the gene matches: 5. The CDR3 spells CASSLARGGAYEQYF. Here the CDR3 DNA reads TGTGCCAGCAGTTTGGCGCGGGGGGGCGCCTACGAGCAGTACTTC.

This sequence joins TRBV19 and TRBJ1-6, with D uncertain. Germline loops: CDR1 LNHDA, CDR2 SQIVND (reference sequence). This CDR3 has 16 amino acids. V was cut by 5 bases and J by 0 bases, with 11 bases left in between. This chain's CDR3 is CASSPMGRSYNSPLHF. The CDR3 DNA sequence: TGTGCCAGTAGTCCTATGGGCCGCTCCTATAATTCACCCCTCCACTTT.

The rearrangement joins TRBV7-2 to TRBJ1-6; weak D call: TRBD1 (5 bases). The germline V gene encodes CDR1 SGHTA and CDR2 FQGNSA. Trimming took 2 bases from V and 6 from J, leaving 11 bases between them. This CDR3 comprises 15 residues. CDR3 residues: CASSLPQGGNSPLHF. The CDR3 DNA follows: TGTGCCAGCAGCTTACCGCAGGGAGGTAATTCACCCCTCCACTTT. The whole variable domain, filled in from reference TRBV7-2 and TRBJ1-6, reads GAGVSQSPSNKVTEKGKDVELRCDPISGHTALYWYRQSLGQGLEFLIYFQGNSAPDKSGLPSDRFSAERTGGSVSTLTIQRTQQEDSAVYLCASSLPQGGNSPLHFGNGTRLTVT.

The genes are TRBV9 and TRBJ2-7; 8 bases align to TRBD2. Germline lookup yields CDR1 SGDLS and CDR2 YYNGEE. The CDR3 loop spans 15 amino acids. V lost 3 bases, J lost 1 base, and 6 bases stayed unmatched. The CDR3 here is CASSAGTSLSYEQYF. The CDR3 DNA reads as TGTGCCAGCAGCGCCGGGACTAGTCTATCCTACGAGCAGTACTTC.

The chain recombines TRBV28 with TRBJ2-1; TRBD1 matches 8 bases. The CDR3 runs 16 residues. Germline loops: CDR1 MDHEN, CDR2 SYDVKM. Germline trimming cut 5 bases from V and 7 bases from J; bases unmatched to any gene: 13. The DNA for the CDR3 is TGTGCCAGCAGTCCAAAGGGGACAGGCTACACAAATGAGCAGTTCTTC. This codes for CASSPKGTGYTNEQFF.

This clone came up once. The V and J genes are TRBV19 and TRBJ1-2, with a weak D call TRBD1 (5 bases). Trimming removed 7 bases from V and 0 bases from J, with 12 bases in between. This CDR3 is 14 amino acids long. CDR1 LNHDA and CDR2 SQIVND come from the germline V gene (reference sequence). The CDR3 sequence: CASMTQGPNYGYTF. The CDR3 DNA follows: TGTGCCAGTATGACGCAGGGCCCTAACTATGGCTACACCTTC.

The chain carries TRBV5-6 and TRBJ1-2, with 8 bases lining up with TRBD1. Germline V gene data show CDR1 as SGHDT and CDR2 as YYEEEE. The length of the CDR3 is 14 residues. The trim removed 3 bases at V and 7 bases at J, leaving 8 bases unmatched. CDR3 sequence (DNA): TGTGCCAGCAGCTCCCTGCAGGGGGCGGGTGGCTACACCTTC. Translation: CASSSLQGAGGYTF.